The 23 T cell receptor beta chains below all came from one sample that was sequenced in a study of cytomegalovirus exposure and HLA in healthy donors. Profiled with immunoSEQ multiplex PCR; TCRdb holds only in-frame clones, not every one. This table has 65,000 to 80,000 clones, about 93% appearing once. The material sequenced was PBMCs. Every receptor here comes from a woman between 18 and 29 years old in good health and CMV-seropositive.

The rearrangement uses TRBV4-1 and TRBJ2-5, with TRBD2 matching over 7 bases. Germline V lookup: CDR1 MGHRA, CDR2 YSYEKL. The junction had 9 bases not matched to a gene; V was cut back by 0 bases and J by 5 bases. The CDR3 length is 16 residues. The CDR3 protein is CASSQDQRGSWETQYF. Written as DNA, the CDR3 is TGCGCCAGCAGCCAAGATCAACGCGGGAGTTGGGAGACCCAGTACTTC.

This chain uses TRBV5-1 with TRBJ2-7; TRBD1 is a possible D gene (6 bases). The CDR3 is 14 amino acids. Looked up from germline, CDR1 is SGHRS and CDR2 is YFSETQ. Trimming took 3 bases from V and 5 from J, leaving 15 bases between them. The DNA of the CDR3 is TGCGCCAGCAGCTCACAGGGATTTCTCAACGAGCAGTACTTC. It encodes CASSSQGFLNEQYF.

The gene calls are TRBV4-1 and TRBJ2-2; TRBD2 aligns across 9 bases. V was clipped by 4 bases and J by 8 bases; unmatched bases: 14. Germline V gives CDR1 MGHRA, CDR2 YSYEKL. The CDR3 is 17 amino acids. DNA for the CDR3: TGCGCCAGCAGCCCTCAGGACGCGCGGGGGGGCCGAGGGGAGCTGTTTTTT. Translation gives CASSPQDARGGRGELFF.

A remark on this clone: At one end the junction does not follow the germline gene, possibly because of a read error. The CDR3 loop is CASSLAPSSEQFF. DNA for the CDR3: TGTGCTAGCAGCTTAGCGCCTAGCAGTGAGCAGTTCTTC. The chain joins TRBV7-7 to TRBJ2-1; D is perhaps TRBD2 (5 bases). CDR3 length equals 13 residues. Germline CDR1 and CDR2: SSHAT and FNYEAQ (reference sequence). The full variable domain, with the rest looked up from reference TRBV7-7 and TRBJ2-1, is GAGVSQSPRYKVTKRGQDVTLRCDPISSHATLYWYQQALGQGPEFLTYFNYEAQPDKSGLPSDRFSAERPEGSISTLTIQRTEQRDSAMYRCASSLAPSSEQFFGPGTRLTVL.

The chain carries TRBV7-3 and TRBJ1-5; D remains unclear. Trimming took off 3 bases at V and 3 bases at J, with 6 bases between the two ends. CDR1 is SGHTA and CDR2 is FQGTGA in the germline V gene. The CDR3 covers 13 residues. In nucleotides, the CDR3 is TGTGCCAGCAGCTTGGGCCCCAATCAGCCCCAGCATTTT. Amino acids: CASSLGPNQPQHF.

The chain has TRBV5-6 and TRBJ1-2; D perhaps matches TRBD1 (5 bases). CDR1 is SGHDT and CDR2 is YYEEEE in the germline V gene. The ends were cut back, 1 base at V and 6 bases at J, with 19 bases in the middle. This CDR3 region has 16 residues. CDR3 residues: CASSLKAGLARNGYTF. CDR3 bases: TGTGCCAGCAGCTTGAAGGCAGGGTTGGCTCGGAATGGCTACACCTTC.

V usage is TRBV6-5 and J usage is TRBJ1-1; D not certain. CDR1 and CDR2 (germline): MNHEY, SVGAGI. V was clipped by 3 bases and J by 6 bases, with 11 bases between them. There are 13 residues in the CDR3. For the CDR3, the DNA is TGTGCCAGCAGTTATGGTATAAGCGCTGAAGCTTTCTTT. This encodes CASSYGISAEAFF.

The chain joins TRBV7-2 to TRBJ2-2; 10 bases map to TRBD2. CDR3 length: 16 residues. Germline assignment: CDR1 SGHTA and CDR2 FQGNSA. The ends lost 5 bases at V and 4 bases at J; junction bases unmatched: 7. CDR3 coding DNA: TGTGCCAGCAGCATACCTAGCGGGAGCGGCACCGGGGAGCTGTTTTTT. Translating it yields CASSIPSGSGTGELFF. Together with reference TRBV7-2 and TRBJ2-2, the CDR3 gives the full variable domain: GAGVSQSPSNKVTEKGKDVELRCDPISGHTALYWYRQSLGQGLEFLIYFQGNSAPDKSGLPSDRFSAERTGGSVSTLTIQRTQQEDSAVYLCASSIPSGSGTGELFFGEGSRLTVL.

The V call is TRBV9, the J call TRBJ2-5; 8 bases fit TRBD1. The CDR3 loop spans 16 amino acids. Germline values: CDR1 SGDLS, CDR2 YYNGEE. Trimming at V came to 0 bases and at J to 4 bases, leaving 8 bases not matched to a gene. CDR3 nucleotide sequence: TGTGCCAGCAGCGTAGCATCCCGGGACAGGTTAGAGACCCAGTACTTC. This sequence encodes CASSVASRDRLETQYF.

The chain links TRBV9 to TRBJ1-2; TRBD1 matches 10 bases. The CDR3 consists of 14 residues. Unmatched junction bases numbered 6, after V lost 2 bases and J lost 8 bases. Looked up from germline, CDR1 is SGDLS and CDR2 is YYNGEE. The DNA for the CDR3 is TGTGCCAGCAGCGTGGGACAGGGGTTTGAGGGCTACACCTTC. Protein: CASSVGQGFEGYTF.

This clone was picked up one time. This rearrangement joins TRBV6-5 to TRBJ2-7; 9 bases align to TRBD2. Germline values: CDR1 MNHEY, CDR2 SVGAGI. J lost 5 bases, V lost 5 bases, and 10 bases had no gene match. The CDR3 consists of 15 residues. The CDR3 DNA sequence: TGTGCCAGCAGTGCCCTGACTAGCGGACTCGACGAGCAGTACTTC. Protein: CASSALTSGLDEQYF.

The chain joins TRBV4-2 to TRBJ2-5; no firm D call. V lost 3 bases and J lost 0, with 11 bases in between. There are 15 residues in the CDR3. Germline V gene lookup returns CDR1 LGHNA and CDR2 YNFKEQ. CDR3 sequence: CASSHNLEHQETQYF. The CDR3 nucleotides are TGTGCCAGCAGCCACAATCTAGAACACCAAGAGACCCAGTACTTC.

The chain uses TRBV5-1 and TRBJ2-1; D is undetermined. The V gene's germline CDR1 is SGHRS and CDR2 YFSETQ. The V end was cut by 0 bases, the J end by 1 base, with 14 bases between. The CDR3 is 17 residues long. The CDR3 region has the DNA TGCGCCAGCAGCTTGGATTCTTATTTCCTTTCCTACAATGAGCAGTTCTTC. Translation gives CASSLDSYFLSYNEQFF.

The CDR3 region has the DNA TGTGCCAGCTCACCGGTGGACAGGACCCTCTCTGGAAACACCATATATTTT. This codes for CASSPVDRTLSGNTIYF. The chain combines TRBV18 with TRBJ1-3; 7 bases fit TRBD1. This CDR3 has 17 amino acids. CDR1 KGHSH and CDR2 LQKENI come from the germline V gene. Trimming took 3 bases from V and 0 from J; bases not matched to a gene: 8. Looking up the rest from reference TRBV18 and TRBJ1-3 gives the full variable domain: NAGVMQNPRHLVRRRGQEARLRCSPMKGHSHVYWYRQLPEEGLKFMVYLQKENIIDESGMPKERFSAEFPKEGPSILRIQQVVRGDSAAYFCASSPVDRTLSGNTIYFGEGSWLTVV.

This clone is a singleton in its sample. An end of the junction does not agree with germline; a read error may underlie this. This chain joins TRBV5-4 and TRBJ2-2; 12 nucleotides match TRBD2. Germline V gene sequence: CDR1 SGHNT, CDR2 YYREEE (reference sequence). This CDR3 comprises 19 residues. CDR3 sequence (DNA): TGTGCCAGCAGTTTGGGGCTAGCGGGGGGGCCGTCCGGCACCGGGGAGCTGTTTTTT. Translation gives CASSLGLAGGPSGTGELFF.

The rearrangement joins TRBV7-2 to TRBJ2-5, with D hard to call. The CDR3 has 14 residues. Per germline, CDR1 SGHTA and CDR2 FQGNSA. V lost 1 base and J 10 bases, leaving 16 bases between the germline ends. The CDR3 DNA reads as TGTGCCAGCAGCTTAGGACACCAATCTAACGACCAGTACTTC. It encodes CASSLGHQSNDQYF.

V and J are TRBV28 and TRBJ2-1, with TRBD1 matching 9 bases. CDR1 MDHEN and CDR2 SYDVKM come from the germline V gene. The CDR3 has 16 residues. V trimming: 5 bases; J trimming: 0 bases; junction bases outside the gene matches: 5. CDR3 bases: TGTGCCAGCAGTCCGGACAGGGGACGCTCCTACAATGAGCAGTTCTTC. Amino acid sequence: CASSPDRGRSYNEQFF.

The chain joins TRBV7-9 to TRBJ1-2, with 9 positions matching TRBD1. The CDR3 covers 15 residues. With V trimmed by 5 bases and J by 6 bases, 10 bases remained unmatched. Germline CDR1 and CDR2: SEHNR and FQNEAQ (reference sequence). The CDR3 bases are TGTGCCAGCAGCCCCGAGGGTACAGGGGGCAATGGCTACACCTTC. Protein product: CASSPEGTGGNGYTF.

Details on this clone: At the DNA level, this CDR3 is encoded by other sequences in the same sample as well. The rearrangement links TRBV5-4 to TRBJ1-5; tentatively, D is TRBD1 (6 bases). The length of the CDR3 is 14 residues. Trimming removed 4 bases at V and 1 base at J, with 9 bases between. The germline V gene encodes CDR1 SGHNT and CDR2 YYREEE (reference sequence). This CDR3 reads CASSLRGSNQPQHF. CDR3 in DNA: TGTGCCAGCAGCCTCAGGGGAAGCAATCAGCCCCAGCATTTT.

The chain uses TRBV11-2 and TRBJ2-7; 9 nucleotides align to TRBD1. Trimming took 3 bases from V and 1 from J; bases not matched to a gene: 1. Germline V CDR1 and CDR2: SGHAT, FQNNGV. CDR3 size: 14 residues. The CDR3, as DNA: TGTGCCAGCAGCTTCGGACAGGGGTCCTACGAGCAGTACTTC. It encodes CASSFGQGSYEQYF.

This chain connects TRBV6-1 to TRBJ2-3, with 12 bases identical to TRBD2. With V trimmed by 0 bases and J by 8 bases, 9 bases remained unmatched. This CDR3 region has 17 residues. Germline V gene sequence: CDR1 MNHNS, CDR2 SASEGT. DNA for the CDR3: TGTGCCAGCAGTGAAGCAAGGACTAGCGGGAAACTCGGTACGCAGTATTTT. Translated, it gives CASSEARTSGKLGTQYF.

V is TRBV30 and J is TRBJ1-2, with a tentative D call TRBD1 (6 bases). V was shortened by 5 bases and J by 4 bases, with 11 bases between the two germline ends. Germline V CDR1 and CDR2: GTSNPN, SVGIG (reference sequence). The CDR3 runs to 12 residues. The CDR3 sequence is CAWPGHLYGYTF. The CDR3 DNA reads TGTGCCTGGCCGGGACACCTCTATGGCTACACCTTC.

This clone came up once. This chain uses TRBV4-2 with TRBJ2-1; TRBD1 is a possible D gene (5 bases). This CDR3 comprises 17 residues. Germline CDR1 and CDR2: LGHNA and YNFKEQ. V lost 0 bases and J 8 bases, leaving 20 bases between the germline ends. CDR3 sequence (DNA): TGTGCCAGCAGCCAAGATGGGGCGACGGCGGAACGAGATGAGCAGTTCTTC. It codes for CASSQDGATAERDEQFF.